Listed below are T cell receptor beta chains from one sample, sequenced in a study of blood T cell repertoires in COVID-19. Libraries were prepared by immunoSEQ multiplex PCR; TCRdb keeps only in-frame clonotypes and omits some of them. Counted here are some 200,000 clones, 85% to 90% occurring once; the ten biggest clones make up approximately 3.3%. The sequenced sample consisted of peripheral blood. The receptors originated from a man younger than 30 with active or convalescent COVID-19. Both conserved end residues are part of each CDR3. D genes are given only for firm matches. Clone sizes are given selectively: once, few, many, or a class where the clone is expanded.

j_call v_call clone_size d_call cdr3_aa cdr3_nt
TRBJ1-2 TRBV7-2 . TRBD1 CASSPGQGNYGYTF TGTGCCAGCAGCCCGGGACAGGGAAACTATGGCTACACCTTC
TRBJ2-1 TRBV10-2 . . CASSDQGYNEQFF TGCGCCAGCAGTGACCAGGGATACAATGAGCAGTTCTTC
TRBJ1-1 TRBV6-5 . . CASSYTTGGPEAFF TGTGCCAGCAGTTACACGACCGGAGGGCCTGAAGCTTTCTTT
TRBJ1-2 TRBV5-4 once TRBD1 CASSPRTGGIYGYTF TGTGCCAGCAGCCCACGGACAGGGGGCATCTATGGCTACACCTTC
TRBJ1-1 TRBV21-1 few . CASSVRVSLTEAFF TGTGCCAGCAGTGTCAGGGTTTCCCTCACTGAAGCTTTCTTT
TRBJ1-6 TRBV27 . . CASSVLAGTPAGLIPLHF TGTGCCAGCAGTGTTCTCGCGGGGACTCCTGCCGGACTTATACCCCTCCACTTT
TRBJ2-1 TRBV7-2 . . CASSLEKGREQFF TGTGCCAGCAGCTTAGAGAAGGGGAGGGAGCAGTTCTTC
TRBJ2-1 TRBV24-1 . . CATSVWGREQFF TGTGCCACCAGTGTTTGGGGGCGGGAGCAGTTCTTC
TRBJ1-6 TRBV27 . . CASSLFLVGPGDSPLHF TGTGCCAGCAGTTTGTTTCTCGTGGGGCCGGGGGATTCACCCCTCCACTTT
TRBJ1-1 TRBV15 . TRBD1 CATSSRGEGANTEAFF TGTGCCACCAGCAGCCGGGGTGAGGGGGCAAACACTGAAGCTTTCTTT
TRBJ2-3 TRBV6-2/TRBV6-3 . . CASSYATGYTTDTQYF TGTGCCAGCAGTTACGCGACAGGTTACACGACAGATACGCAGTATTTT
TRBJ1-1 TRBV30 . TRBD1 CAWSAMGQGVTEAFF TGTGCCTGGAGTGCAATGGGACAGGGAGTCACTGAAGCTTTCTTT
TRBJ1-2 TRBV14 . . CASSPRGGGIGTF TGTGCCAGCAGCCCCAGGGGCGGGGGAATTGGAACCTTC
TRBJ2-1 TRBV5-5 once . CASYLGASFTYNEQFF TGTGCCAGCTACCTGGGGGCAAGCTTCACCTACAATGAGCAGTTCTTC
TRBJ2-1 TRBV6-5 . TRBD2 CATRPGLADNEQFF TGTGCCACGCGACCGGGACTAGCGGACAATGAGCAGTTCTTC
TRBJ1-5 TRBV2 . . CASSLSTFNEDSSNQPQHF TGTGCCAGCAGTTTGTCCACATTCAATGAAGATTCTAGCAATCAGCCCCAGCATTTT
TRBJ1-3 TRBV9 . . CASSVDAGRLTSGNTIYF TGTGCCAGCAGCGTTGACGCGGGACGCCTTACATCTGGAAACACCATATATTTT
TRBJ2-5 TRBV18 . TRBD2 CASSPPGLAGETQYF TGTGCCAGCTCACCACCGGGACTAGCGGGCGAGACCCAGTACTTC
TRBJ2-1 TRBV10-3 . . CAISEPIDSDNEQFF TGTGCCATCAGTGAGCCCATCGACTCGGACAATGAGCAGTTCTTC
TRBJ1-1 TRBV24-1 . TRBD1 CATTGTGAGDTEAFF TGTGCCACCACCGGGACAGGGGCAGGGGACACTGAAGCTTTCTTT
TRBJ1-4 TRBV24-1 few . CATSRGVTNEKLFF TGTGCCACCAGTCGGGGGGTCACTAATGAAAAACTGTTTTTT
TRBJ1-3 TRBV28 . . CASVDSTTSGNTIYF TGTGCCAGCGTAGACAGTACAACCTCTGGAAACACCATATATTTT
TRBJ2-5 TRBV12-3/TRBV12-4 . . CASSRSPGETQYF TGTGCCAGCAGCCGCTCCCCGGGGGAGACCCAGTACTTC
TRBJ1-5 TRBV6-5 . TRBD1 CASSLGQGGSNQPQHF TGTGCCAGCAGTTTGGGACAGGGGGGATCAAATCAGCCCCAGCATTTT
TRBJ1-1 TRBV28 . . CASSFGGGNTEAFF TGTGCCAGCAGTTTTGGTGGAGGGAACACTGAAGCTTTCTTT
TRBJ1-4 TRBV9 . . CASSVGRAGEKLFF TGTGCCAGCAGCGTAGGCAGGGCGGGAGAAAAACTGTTTTTT
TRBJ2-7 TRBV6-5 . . CASRGGSSSYEQYF TGTGCCAGCAGGGGAGGATCGAGCTCCTACGAGCAGTACTTC
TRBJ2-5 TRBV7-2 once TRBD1 CASRGTAQETQYF TGTGCCAGCAGGGGGACAGCTCAAGAGACCCAGTACTTC
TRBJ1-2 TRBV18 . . CASSPFPRDYRPSGYTF TGTGCCAGCTCACCCTTTCCCCGGGACTATCGTCCGAGTGGCTACACCTTC
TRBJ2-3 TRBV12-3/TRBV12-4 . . CASTSVVKDTQYF TGTGCCAGCACCTCGGTAGTAAAGGATACGCAGTATTTT
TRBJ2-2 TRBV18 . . CASSPYPRAFNTGELFF TGTGCCAGCTCACCATATCCGCGGGCCTTTAACACCGGGGAGCTGTTTTTT
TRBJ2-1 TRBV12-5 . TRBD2 CASGPPGLAGANFLEQFF TGTGCTAGTGGTCCGCCGGGACTAGCGGGAGCGAATTTCCTCGAGCAGTTCTTC
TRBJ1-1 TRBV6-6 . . CASSYSPDTMNTEAFF TGTGCCAGCAGTTACTCGCCGGACACTATGAACACTGAAGCTTTCTTT
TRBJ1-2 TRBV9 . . CASSAGTAYGYTF TGTGCCAGCAGCGCAGGGACTGCCTATGGCTACACCTTC
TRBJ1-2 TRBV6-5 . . CASSYRGINYGYTF TGTGCCAGCAGTTACAGGGGGATTAACTATGGCTACACCTTC
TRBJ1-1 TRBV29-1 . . CSVWEGPNTEAFF TGCAGCGTTTGGGAGGGGCCGAACACTGAAGCTTTCTTT
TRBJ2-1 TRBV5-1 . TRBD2 CASMRLAGGSDEQFF TGCGCCAGCATGAGGCTAGCGGGAGGGTCGGATGAGCAGTTCTTC
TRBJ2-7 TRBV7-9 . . CASSPGQYYEQYF TGTGCCAGCAGCCCCGGACAGTACTACGAGCAGTACTTC
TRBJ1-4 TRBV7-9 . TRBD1 CASRSGTGGEKLFF TGTGCCTCAAGATCGGGGACAGGGGGTGAAAAACTGTTTTTT
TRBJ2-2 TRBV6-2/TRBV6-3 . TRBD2 CASSWLAGGTGELFF TGTGCCAGCAGTTGGCTAGCGGGAGGCACCGGGGAGCTGTTTTTT
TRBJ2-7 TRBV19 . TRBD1 CASSSGQGGYEQYF TGTGCCAGTAGTTCAGGACAGGGCGGGTACGAGCAGTACTTC
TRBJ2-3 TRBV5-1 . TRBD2 CASSQGLAGPTDTQYF TGCGCCAGCAGCCAAGGACTAGCGGGACCCACAGATACGCAGTATTTT
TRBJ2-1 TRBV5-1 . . CASGSDSSSGEQFF TGCGCCAGCGGATCGGACAGCTCTTCGGGTGAGCAGTTCTTC
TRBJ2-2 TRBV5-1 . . CASSLGDFTGELFF TGCGCCAGCAGCTTGGGGGACTTCACCGGGGAGCTGTTTTTT
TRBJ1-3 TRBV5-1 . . CASSLDQGSGNTIYF TGCGCCAGCAGCTTGGATCAGGGCTCTGGAAACACCATATATTTT
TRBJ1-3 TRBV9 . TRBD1 CASSKTGVGNTIYF TGTGCCAGCAGCAAAACAGGGGTTGGAAACACCATATATTTT
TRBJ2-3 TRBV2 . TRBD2 CASSGATSGGAGTDTQYF TGTGCCAGCAGCGGTGCTACTAGCGGGGGGGCCGGGACAGATACGCAGTATTTT
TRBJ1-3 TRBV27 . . CASSLGRGSGNTIYF TGTGCCAGCAGTTTAGGCAGGGGCTCTGGAAACACCATATATTTT
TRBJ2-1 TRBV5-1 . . CASSLSVGRGNEQFF TGCGCCAGCAGCTTGTCGGTGGGTCGAGGGAATGAGCAGTTCTTC
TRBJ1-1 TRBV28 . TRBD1 CASNLDRGAEAFF TGTGCCAGCAACCTCGACAGGGGGGCTGAAGCTTTCTTT
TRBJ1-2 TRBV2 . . CASNGAGVIVYTF TGTGCCAGCAACGGGGCAGGGGTAATAGTCTACACCTTC
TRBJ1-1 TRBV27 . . CASSELRDGSSEAFF TGTGCCAGCAGTGAACTGCGGGACGGGTCTTCTGAAGCTTTCTTT
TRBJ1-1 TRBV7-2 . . CASTFDRNTEAFF TGTGCCAGCACATTCGACAGAAACACTGAAGCTTTCTTT
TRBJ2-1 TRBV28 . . CASSLRGSVEQFF TGTGCCAGCAGTTTAAGGGGATCGGTTGAGCAGTTCTTC
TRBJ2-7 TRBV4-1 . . CASSQEGPGSYSYEQYF TGCGCCAGCAGCCAAGAGGGGCCCGGGTCTTATTCCTACGAGCAGTACTTC